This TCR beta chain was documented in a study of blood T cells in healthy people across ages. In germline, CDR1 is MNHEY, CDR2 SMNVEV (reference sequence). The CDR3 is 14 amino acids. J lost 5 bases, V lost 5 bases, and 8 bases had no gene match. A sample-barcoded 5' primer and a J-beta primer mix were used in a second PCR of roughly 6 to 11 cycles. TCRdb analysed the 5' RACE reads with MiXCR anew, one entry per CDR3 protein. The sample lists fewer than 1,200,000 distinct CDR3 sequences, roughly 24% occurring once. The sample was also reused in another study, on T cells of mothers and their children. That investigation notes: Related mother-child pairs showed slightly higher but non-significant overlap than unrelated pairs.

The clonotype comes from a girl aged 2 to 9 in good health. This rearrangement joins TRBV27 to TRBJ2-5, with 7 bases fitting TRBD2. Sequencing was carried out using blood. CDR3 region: CASSPLGGGETQYF. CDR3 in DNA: TGTGCCAGCAGTCCCCTCGGGGGAGGGGAGACCCAGTACTTC.